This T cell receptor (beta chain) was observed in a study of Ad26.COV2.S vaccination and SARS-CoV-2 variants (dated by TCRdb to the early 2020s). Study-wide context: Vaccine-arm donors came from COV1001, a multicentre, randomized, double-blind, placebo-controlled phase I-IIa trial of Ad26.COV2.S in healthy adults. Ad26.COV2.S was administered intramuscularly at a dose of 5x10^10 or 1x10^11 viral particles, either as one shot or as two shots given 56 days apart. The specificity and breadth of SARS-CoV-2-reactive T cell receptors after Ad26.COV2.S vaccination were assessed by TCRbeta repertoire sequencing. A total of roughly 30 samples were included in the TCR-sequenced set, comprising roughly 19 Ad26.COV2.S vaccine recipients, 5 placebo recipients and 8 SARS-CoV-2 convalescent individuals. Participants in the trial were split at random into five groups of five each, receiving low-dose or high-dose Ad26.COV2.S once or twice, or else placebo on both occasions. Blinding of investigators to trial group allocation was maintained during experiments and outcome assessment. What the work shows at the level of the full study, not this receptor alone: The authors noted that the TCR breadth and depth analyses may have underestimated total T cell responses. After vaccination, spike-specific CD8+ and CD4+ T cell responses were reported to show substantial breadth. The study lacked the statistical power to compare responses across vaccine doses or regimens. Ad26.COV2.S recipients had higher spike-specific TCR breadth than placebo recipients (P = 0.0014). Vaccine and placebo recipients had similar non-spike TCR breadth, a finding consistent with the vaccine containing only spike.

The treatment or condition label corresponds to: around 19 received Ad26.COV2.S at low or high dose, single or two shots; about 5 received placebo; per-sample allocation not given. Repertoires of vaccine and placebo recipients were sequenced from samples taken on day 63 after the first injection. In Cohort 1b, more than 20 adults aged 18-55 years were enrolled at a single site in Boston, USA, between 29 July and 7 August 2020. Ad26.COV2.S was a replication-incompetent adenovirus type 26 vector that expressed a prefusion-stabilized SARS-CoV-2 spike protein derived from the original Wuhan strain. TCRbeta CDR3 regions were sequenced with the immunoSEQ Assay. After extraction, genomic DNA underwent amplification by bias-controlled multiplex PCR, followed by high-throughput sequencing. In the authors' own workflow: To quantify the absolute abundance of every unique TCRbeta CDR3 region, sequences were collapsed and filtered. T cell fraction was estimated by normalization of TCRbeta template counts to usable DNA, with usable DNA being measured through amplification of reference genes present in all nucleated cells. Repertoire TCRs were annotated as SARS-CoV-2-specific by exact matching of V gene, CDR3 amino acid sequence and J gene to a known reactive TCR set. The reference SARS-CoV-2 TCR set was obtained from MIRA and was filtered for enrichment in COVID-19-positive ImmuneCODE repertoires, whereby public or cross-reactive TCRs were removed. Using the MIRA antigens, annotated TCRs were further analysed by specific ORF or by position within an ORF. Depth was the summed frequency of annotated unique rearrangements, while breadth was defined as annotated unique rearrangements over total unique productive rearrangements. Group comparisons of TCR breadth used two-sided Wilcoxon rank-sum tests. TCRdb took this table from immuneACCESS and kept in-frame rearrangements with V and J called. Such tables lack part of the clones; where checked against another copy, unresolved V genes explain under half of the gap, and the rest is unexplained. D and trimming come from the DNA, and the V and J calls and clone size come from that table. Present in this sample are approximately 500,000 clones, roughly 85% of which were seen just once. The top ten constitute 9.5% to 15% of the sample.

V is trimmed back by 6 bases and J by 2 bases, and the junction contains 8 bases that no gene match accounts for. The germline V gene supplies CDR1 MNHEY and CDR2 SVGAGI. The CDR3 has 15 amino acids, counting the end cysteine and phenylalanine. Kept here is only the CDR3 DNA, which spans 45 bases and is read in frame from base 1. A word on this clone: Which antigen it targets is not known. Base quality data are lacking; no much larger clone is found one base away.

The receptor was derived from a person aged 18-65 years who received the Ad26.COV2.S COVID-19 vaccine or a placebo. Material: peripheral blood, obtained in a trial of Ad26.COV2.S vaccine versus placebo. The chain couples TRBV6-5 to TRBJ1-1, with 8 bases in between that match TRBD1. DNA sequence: TGTGCCAGCAGCGAGACAGGGGTTGGAAACACTGAAGCTTTCTTT. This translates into CASSETGVGNTEAFF.